This T cell receptor (beta chain) was recovered during a study of spatial heterogeneity in lung cancer. This clonotype occurred many times. What it recognizes is unknown. Within a library made for alpha chains, this beta chain is off target, and its count is uninformative. TCRdb re-analysed the 5' RACE reads in MiXCR, keeping a single row per CDR3 protein. The sample lists about 6,000 distinct CDR3 sequences, 14% seen once, with roughly 10% in the top ten. Time point given: sample taken at primary tumor resection. There are 15 residues in the CDR3. With 3 bases removed from V and 4 bases from J, the gap between germline ends came to 12 bases. Per the germline V gene, CDR1 is SGHVS and CDR2 is FNYEAQ. Whole-study results and caveats: Tracking of tumor mutation counts was seen in expanded intratumoral alpha and beta TCR counts.

The receptor's source is a male donor with early-stage non-small cell lung cancer. The chain employs TRBV7-6 and TRBJ2-2, with a weak D call TRBD2 (5 bases). Here the sequenced sample was lung tumor tissue, taken at surgery. This chain's CDR3 is CASSLGAGITGELFF. CDR3 coding DNA: TGTGCCAGCAGCTTGGGCGCCGGGATCACCGGGGAGCTGTTTTTT. Complete variable domain (other parts from reference TRBV7-6 and TRBJ2-2): GAGVSQSPRYKVTKRGQDVALRCDPISGHVSLYWYRQALGQGPEFLTYFNYEAQQDKSGLPNDRFSAERPEGSISTLTIQRTEQRDSAMYRCASSLGAGITGELFFGEGSRLTVL.